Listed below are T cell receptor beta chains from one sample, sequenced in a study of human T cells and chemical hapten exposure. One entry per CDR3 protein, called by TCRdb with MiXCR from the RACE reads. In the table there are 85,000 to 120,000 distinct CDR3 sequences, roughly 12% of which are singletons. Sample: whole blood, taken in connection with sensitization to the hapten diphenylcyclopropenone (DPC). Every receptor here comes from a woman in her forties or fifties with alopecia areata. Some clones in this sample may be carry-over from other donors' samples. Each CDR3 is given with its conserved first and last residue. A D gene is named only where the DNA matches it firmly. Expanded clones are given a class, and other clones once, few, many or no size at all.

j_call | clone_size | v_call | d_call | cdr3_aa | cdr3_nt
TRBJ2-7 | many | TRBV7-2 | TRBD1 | CASSLGQALSYEQYF | TGTGCCAGCAGCCTCGGACAGGCCCTCTCCTACGAGCAGTACTTC
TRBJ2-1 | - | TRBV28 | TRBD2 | CASSTRRTSGGSSYNEQFF | TGTGCCAGCAGTACACGAAGGACTAGCGGGGGGAGCTCCTACAATGAGCAGTTCTTC
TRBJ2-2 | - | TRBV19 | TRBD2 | CASRGLAGGAGELFF | TGTGCCAGCAGGGGACTAGCGGGAGGGGCCGGGGAGCTGTTTTTT
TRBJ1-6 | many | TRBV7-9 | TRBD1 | CASSRGRQGLYNSPLHF | TGTGCCAGCAGCCGAGGGCGACAGGGACTCTATAATTCACCCCTCCACTTT
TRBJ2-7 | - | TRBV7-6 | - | CASSLGVGTTYEQYF | TGTGCCAGCAGCTTAGGAGTCGGTACCACCTACGAGCAGTACTTC
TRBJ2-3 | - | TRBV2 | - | CASRLEYSTDTQYF | TGTGCCAGCAGGCTAGAATATAGCACAGATACGCAGTATTTT
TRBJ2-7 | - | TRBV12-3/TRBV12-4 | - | CASSPMRSYEQYF | TGTGCCAGCAGCCCGATGCGCTCTTACGAGCAGTACTTC
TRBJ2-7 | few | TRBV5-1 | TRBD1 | CASSAGQGSSYEQYF | TGCGCCAGCAGCGCGGGACAGGGGAGCTCCTACGAGCAGTACTTC
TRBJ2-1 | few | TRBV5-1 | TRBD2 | CASSPRTSGNNNEQFF | TGCGCCAGCAGCCCACGGACTAGCGGGAACAACAATGAGCAGTTCTTC
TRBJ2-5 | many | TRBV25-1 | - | CASSEIGLGTQYF | TGTGCCAGCAGTGAAATTGGCTTGGGGACCCAGTACTTC
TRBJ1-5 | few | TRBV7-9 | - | CASTRDSNQPQHF | TGTGCCAGCACCCGGGATAGCAATCAGCCCCAGCATTTT
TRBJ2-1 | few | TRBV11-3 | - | CASSLDGTSYNEQFF | TGTGCCAGCAGCTTAGATGGCACCTCCTACAATGAGCAGTTCTTC
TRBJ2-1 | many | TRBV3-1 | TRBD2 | CASSRSSGSLDEQFF | TGTGCCAGCAGCCGATCTAGCGGGAGCCTGGATGAGCAGTTCTTC
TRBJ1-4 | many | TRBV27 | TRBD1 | CASSSLRGRSEKLFF | TGTGCCAGCAGTTCCCTCAGGGGGCGCAGTGAAAAACTGTTTTTT
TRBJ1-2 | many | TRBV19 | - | CASSTPFARGEGYTF | TGTGCCAGTAGTACCCCCTTCGCGCGGGGTGAGGGCTACACCTTC
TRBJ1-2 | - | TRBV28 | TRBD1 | CASTQDRAYGYTF | TGTGCCAGCACTCAAGACAGGGCCTATGGCTACACCTTC
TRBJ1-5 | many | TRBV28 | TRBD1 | CASTQTGTANQPQHF | TGTGCCAGCACCCAGACCGGGACAGCCAATCAGCCCCAGCATTTT
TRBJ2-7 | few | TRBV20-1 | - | CSARGRDIFSYEQYF | TGCAGTGCTAGAGGCCGGGACATTTTCTCCTACGAGCAGTACTTC
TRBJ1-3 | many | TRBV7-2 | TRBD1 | CASSQQGLGGNTIYF | TGTGCCAGCAGCCAACAGGGGCTTGGAGGAAACACCATATATTTT
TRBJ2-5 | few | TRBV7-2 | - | CASSLEIQTQYF | TGTGCCAGCAGCTTAGAAATCCAGACCCAGTACTTC
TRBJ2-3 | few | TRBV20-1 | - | CSAAGYATQYF | TGCAGTGCTGCGGGCTACGCGACGCAGTATTTT
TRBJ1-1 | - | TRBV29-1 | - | CSVSKEAEAFF | TGCAGCGTCTCCAAAGAGGCTGAAGCTTTCTTT
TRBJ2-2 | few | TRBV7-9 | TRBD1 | CASSLIRRITGAGELFF | TGTGCCAGCAGCCTTATAAGACGGATAACAGGGGCCGGGGAGCTGTTTTTT
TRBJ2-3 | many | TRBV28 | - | CASSFEGGVYTQYF | TGTGCCAGCAGTTTCGAGGGTGGGGTGTATACGCAGTATTTT
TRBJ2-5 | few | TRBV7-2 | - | CASSSGSGQETQYF | TGTGCCAGCAGCTCCGGTTCGGGCCAAGAGACCCAGTACTTC
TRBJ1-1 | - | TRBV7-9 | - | CASSHGTF | TGTGCCAGCAGTCACGGGACTTTT
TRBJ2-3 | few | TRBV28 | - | CASTLLGDTQYF | TGTGCCAGCACTCTGCTAGGGGATACGCAGTATTTT
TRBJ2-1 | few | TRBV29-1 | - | CSVESNEQFF | TGCAGCGTTGAGAGCAATGAGCAGTTCTTC
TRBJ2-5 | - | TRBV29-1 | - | CSVEVVQPVSKSEETQYF | TGCAGCGTTGAAGTTGTTCAGCCGGTCTCTAAATCAGAAGAGACCCAGTACTTC
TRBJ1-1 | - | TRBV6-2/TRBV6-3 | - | CASSQRGGPTEAFF | TGTGCCAGCTCCCAGAGGGGGGGCCCCACTGAAGCTTTCTTT
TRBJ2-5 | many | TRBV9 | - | CASSVGNGPGQETQYF | TGTGCCAGCAGCGTAGGAAACGGGCCTGGCCAAGAGACCCAGTACTTC
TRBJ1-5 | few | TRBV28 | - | CASGPAQHF | TGTGCCAGCGGCCCCGCCCAGCATTTT
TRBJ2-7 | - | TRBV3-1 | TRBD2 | CASSQDGTRAYEQYF | TGTGCCAGCAGCCAAGATGGGACTAGGGCCTACGAGCAGTACTTC
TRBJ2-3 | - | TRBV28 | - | CASSLVARGTDTQYF | TGTGCCAGCAGTTTAGTAGCGCGGGGCACAGATACGCAGTATTTT
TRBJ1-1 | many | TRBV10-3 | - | CAIRQNTEAFF | TGTGCCATCAGACAGAACACTGAAGCTTTCTTT
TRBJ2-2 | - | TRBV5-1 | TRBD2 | CASSSLAGVNTGELFF | TGCGCCAGCAGCTCGCTAGCGGGGGTCAACACCGGGGAGCTGTTTTTT
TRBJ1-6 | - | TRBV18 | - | CASSPFRLGGYNSPLHF | TGTGCCAGCTCACCATTTAGGTTGGGGGGATATAATTCACCCCTCCACTTT
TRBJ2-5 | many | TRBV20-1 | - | CSARDDTDIQETQYF | TGCAGTGCTAGAGATGACACGGACATCCAAGAGACCCAGTACTTC
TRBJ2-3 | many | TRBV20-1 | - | CSARGGASTDTQYF | TGCAGTGCTAGAGGGGGGGCGTCCACAGATACGCAGTATTTT
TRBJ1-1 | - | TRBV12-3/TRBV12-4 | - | CASSQSRLNTEAFF | TGTGCCAGCAGCCAAAGTCGACTGAACACTGAAGCTTTCTTT
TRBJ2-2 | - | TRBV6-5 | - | CASSETGATTGELFF | TGTGCCAGCAGTGAGACAGGCGCCACGACCGGGGAGCTGTTTTTT
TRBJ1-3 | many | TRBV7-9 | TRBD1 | CASSLGRTKGAPGNTIYF | TGTGCCAGCAGCTTAGGTCGAACGAAGGGGGCGCCTGGAAACACCATATATTTT
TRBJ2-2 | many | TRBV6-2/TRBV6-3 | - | CASSYPGELFF | TGTGCCAGCAGTTACCCCGGGGAGCTGTTTTTT
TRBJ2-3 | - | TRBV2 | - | CASTGDGTDTQYF | TGTGCCAGCACGGGGGATGGCACAGATACGCAGTATTTT
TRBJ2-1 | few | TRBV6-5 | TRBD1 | CASSSTGGRNEQFF | TGTGCCAGCAGTTCGACAGGGGGGAGGAATGAGCAGTTCTTC
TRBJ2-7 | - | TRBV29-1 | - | CSVALIRGEQYF | TGCAGCGTTGCCCTAATCCGGGGCGAGCAGTACTTC
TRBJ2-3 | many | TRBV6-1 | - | CASSAYDLTTDTQYF | TGTGCCAGCAGTGCATATGACCTTACCACAGATACGCAGTATTTT
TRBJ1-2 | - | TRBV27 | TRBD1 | CASSFRQGNYGYTF | TGTGCCAGCAGTTTTCGACAGGGAAACTATGGCTACACCTTC
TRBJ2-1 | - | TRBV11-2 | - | CASSSPRGFGEQFF | TGTGCCAGCAGCTCACCCCGGGGGTTCGGTGAGCAGTTCTTC
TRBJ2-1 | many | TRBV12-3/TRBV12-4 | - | CASFPNSPSRGAYNEQFF | TGTGCCAGTTTCCCGAATTCCCCCTCCCGCGGGGCCTACAATGAGCAGTTCTTC
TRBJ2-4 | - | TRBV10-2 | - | CASSTSGNIQYF | TGCGCCAGCAGCACGAGTGGGAACATTCAGTACTTC
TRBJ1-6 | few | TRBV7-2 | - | CASSLTGLGRSPLHF | TGTGCCAGCAGCTTAACGGGACTCGGGCGTTCACCCCTCCACTTT
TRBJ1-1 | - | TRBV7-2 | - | CASSSFLVESTEAFF | TGTGCCAGCAGCTCCTTTTTGGTGGAAAGCACTGAAGCTTTCTTT
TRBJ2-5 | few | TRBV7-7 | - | CASSPLIGSGTQYF | TGTGCTAGCAGCCCACTAATTGGATCAGGGACCCAGTACTTC
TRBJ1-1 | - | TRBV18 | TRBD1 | CASSEDRTTEAFF | TGTGCCAGCTCAGAGGACAGGACCACTGAAGCTTTCTTT
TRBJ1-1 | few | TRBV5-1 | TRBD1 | CASSLSGTGETEAFF | TGCGCCAGCAGCTTGAGTGGGACAGGGGAAACTGAAGCTTTCTTT
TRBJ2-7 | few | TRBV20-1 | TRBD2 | CSASRVTSGATYEQYF | TGCAGTGCTAGCCGCGTGACTAGCGGGGCAACCTACGAGCAGTACTTC
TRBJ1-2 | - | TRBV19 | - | CASSFDGYTF | TGTGCCAGTAGTTTCGATGGCTACACCTTC
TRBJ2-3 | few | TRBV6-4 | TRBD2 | CASSPGGLAGSSTDTQYF | TGTGCCAGCAGCCCCGGGGGGCTAGCGGGGTCTAGCACAGATACGCAGTATTTT
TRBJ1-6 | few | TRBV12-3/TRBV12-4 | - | CASSPDGGGAVGSPLHF | TGTGCCAGCAGTCCCGACGGAGGGGGGGCAGTCGGTTCACCCCTCCACTTT